This TCR beta chain was captured in a study of T cell responses to AZD1222 COVID-19 vaccine. Data came from immunoSEQ multiplex PCR; TCRdb stores just in-frame clones and leaves some out. The table lists about 180,000 clones, 92% of them singletons. This CDR3 comprises 15 residues. Germline lookup yields CDR1 LNHDA and CDR2 SQIVND (reference sequence). Trimming took 5 bases from V and 2 from J, leaving 16 bases between them. This clonotype was obtained from an adult who received the AZD1222 COVID-19 vaccine. The sequencing used peripheral blood, collected 28 days after the second AZD1222 dose. This chain connects TRBV19 to TRBJ2-7; D might be TRBD1 (6 bases). The CDR3 is CASSAVGGSPYEQYF. In nucleotides, the CDR3 is TGTGCCAGTAGTGCGGTAGGGGGTTCCCCCTACGAGCAGTACTTC.